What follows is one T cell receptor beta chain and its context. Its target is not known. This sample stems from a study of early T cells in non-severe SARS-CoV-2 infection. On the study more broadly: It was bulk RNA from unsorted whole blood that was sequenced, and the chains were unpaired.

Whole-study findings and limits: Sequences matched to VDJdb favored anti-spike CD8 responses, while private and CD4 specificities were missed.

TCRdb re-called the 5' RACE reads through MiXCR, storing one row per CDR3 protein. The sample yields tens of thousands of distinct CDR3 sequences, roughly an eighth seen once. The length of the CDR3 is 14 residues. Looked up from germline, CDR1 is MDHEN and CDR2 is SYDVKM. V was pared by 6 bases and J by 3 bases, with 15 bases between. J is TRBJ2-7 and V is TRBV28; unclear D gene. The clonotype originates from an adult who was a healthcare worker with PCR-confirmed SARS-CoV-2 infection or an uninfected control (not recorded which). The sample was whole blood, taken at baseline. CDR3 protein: CASSALGLDYEQYF. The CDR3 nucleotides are TGTGCCAGCAGCGCTCTAGGGTTGGACTACGAGCAGTACTTC.